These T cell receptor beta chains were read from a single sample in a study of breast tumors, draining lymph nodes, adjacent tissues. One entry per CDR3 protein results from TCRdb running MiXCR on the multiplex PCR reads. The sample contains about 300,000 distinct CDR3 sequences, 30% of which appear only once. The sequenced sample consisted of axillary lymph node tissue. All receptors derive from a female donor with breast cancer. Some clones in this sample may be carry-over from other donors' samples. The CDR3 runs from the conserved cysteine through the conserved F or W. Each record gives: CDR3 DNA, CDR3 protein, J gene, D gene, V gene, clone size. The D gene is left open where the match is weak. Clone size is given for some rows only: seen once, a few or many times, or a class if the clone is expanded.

CDR3nt: TGTGCCAGCAGTTATCCGGGACGAGTTGATTCACCCCTCCACTTT
CDR3aa: CASSYPGRVDSPLHF
j_gene: TRBJ1-6
d_gene: NA
v_gene: TRBV6-5
abundance: NA

CDR3nt: TGTGCCAGCAGGGGATTGGGACAGGGTCGGAAAAGCTCCTACAATGAGCAGTTCTTC
CDR3aa: CASRGLGQGRKSSYNEQFF
j_gene: TRBJ2-1
d_gene: TRBD1
v_gene: TRBV2
abundance: many

CDR3nt: TGTGCCGGCAGAAAACAGGGAGTCAATCAGCCCCAGCATTTT
CDR3aa: CAGRKQGVNQPQHF
j_gene: TRBJ1-5
d_gene: NA
v_gene: TRBV6-5
abundance: NA

CDR3nt: TGCAGTGCTACCCCGGGACAGGGGGGGACCCAGTACTTC
CDR3aa: CSATPGQGGTQYF
j_gene: TRBJ2-5
d_gene: TRBD1
v_gene: TRBV20-1
abundance: many

CDR3nt: TGCAGCGTGAAGGACAGGCCTAGCACAGATACGCAGTATTTT
CDR3aa: CSVKDRPSTDTQYF
j_gene: TRBJ2-3
d_gene: TRBD1
v_gene: TRBV29-1
abundance: NA

CDR3nt: TGTGCCAGCAGCTTCCGGACAGGGCTGGGTTACGAGCGGTACTTC
CDR3aa: CASSFRTGLGYERYF
j_gene: TRBJ2-7
d_gene: TRBD1
v_gene: TRBV7-2
abundance: NA

CDR3nt: TGTGCCAGCAGCTTAGGAGGCGGCAGAGCCTACTATGGCTACACCTTC
CDR3aa: CASSLGGGRAYYGYTF
j_gene: TRBJ1-2
d_gene: NA
v_gene: TRBV7-9
abundance: many

CDR3nt: TGTGCCAGCAGCCCCCGAGTCGGGGGTTCGGAGACCCAGTACTTC
CDR3aa: CASSPRVGGSETQYF
j_gene: TRBJ2-5
d_gene: NA
v_gene: TRBV7-9
abundance: many

CDR3nt: TGCAGCGTTGAAGATCGAAACCTAGCCCTAGAGACCCAGTACTTC
CDR3aa: CSVEDRNLALETQYF
j_gene: TRBJ2-5
d_gene: NA
v_gene: TRBV29-1
abundance: many

CDR3nt: TGTGCCAGCAGTTACTCAGCCCACGGCGCCGGGGAGCTGTTTTTT
CDR3aa: CASSYSAHGAGELFF
j_gene: TRBJ2-2
d_gene: NA
v_gene: TRBV6-5
abundance: NA

CDR3nt: TGTGCCAGCAGTCCCCGCGTGGGGGACACAGATACGCAGTATTTT
CDR3aa: CASSPRVGDTDTQYF
j_gene: TRBJ2-3
d_gene: NA
v_gene: TRBV7-6
abundance: many

CDR3nt: TGCGCCAGCCTCCTGAGCGGCCAACGCACAGATACGCAGTATTTT
CDR3aa: CASLLSGQRTDTQYF
j_gene: TRBJ2-3
d_gene: NA
v_gene: TRBV5-1
abundance: many

CDR3nt: TGTGCTAGCTTGAACACCGGGGAGCTGTTTTTT
CDR3aa: CASLNTGELFF
j_gene: TRBJ2-2
d_gene: NA
v_gene: TRBV12-5
abundance: many

CDR3nt: TGTGCCAGCTTCCATCGCCGGGACAGGGGGCCTAATGAGCAGTTCTTC
CDR3aa: CASFHRRDRGPNEQFF
j_gene: TRBJ2-1
d_gene: TRBD1
v_gene: TRBV5-4
abundance: few

CDR3nt: TGTGCTAGTGGTTTTGCCAGCGTGGTCGAGCAGTACTTC
CDR3aa: CASGFASVVEQYF
j_gene: TRBJ2-7
d_gene: NA
v_gene: TRBV12-5
abundance: many

CDR3nt: TGTGCCAGCAGTGAATCCTACGGGCTAAACTATGGCTACACCTTC
CDR3aa: CASSESYGLNYGYTF
j_gene: TRBJ1-2
d_gene: NA
v_gene: TRBV6-1
abundance: many

CDR3nt: TGTGCCAGCAGTATCGATGAGGGGGAGGATAATTCACCCCTCCACTTT
CDR3aa: CASSIDEGEDNSPLHF
j_gene: TRBJ1-6
d_gene: NA
v_gene: TRBV28
abundance: few